These T cell receptor beta chains were read from a single sample in a study of immune evolution from preneoplasia to lung adenocarcinoma. Libraries were prepared by immunoSEQ multiplex PCR; TCRdb keeps only in-frame clonotypes and omits some of them. The sample lists roughly 10,000 clones, 78% occurring once. Source material: FFPE minimally invasive lung adenocarcinoma tissue. These TCRs come from a person aged 55-80 years with lung adenocarcinoma. CDR3s include the opening cysteine and the closing phenylalanine or tryptophan. A D gene is named only where the DNA matches it firmly. Clone size is stated in some rows and not others, as once, few, many or a class when expanded.

>.|TRBJ2-7|TRBD2|TRBV28
TGTGCCAGCAGTCCACCCGGGACTAGCTTCCACGAGCAGTACTTC
CASSPPGTSFHEQYF
>.|TRBJ2-2|TRBD2|TRBV19
TGTGCCAGTAACCCTAGCGGGAGGGCCCTCGGCACCGGGGAGCTGTTTTTT
CASNPSGRALGTGELFF
>.|TRBJ2-2|.|TRBV11-3
TGTGCCAGCAGCTTAGATCTCTCTATACCGAACACCGGGGAGCTGTTTTTT
CASSLDLSIPNTGELFF
>.|TRBJ2-7|TRBD2|TRBV7-8
TGTGCCAGCAGCAACTATGTAGCGGGGACTAGCGGTTCCTACGAGCAGTACTTC
CASSNYVAGTSGSYEQYF
>.|TRBJ2-1|.|TRBV28
TGTGCCAGCAGTTTAGTCTCGGAGGCCAATGAGCAGTTCTTC
CASSLVSEANEQFF
>.|TRBJ2-1|TRBD1|TRBV5-1
TGCGCCAGCAGACGGGGACAGGGTGAGCATGAGCAGTTCTTC
CASRRGQGEHEQFF
>.|TRBJ1-6|.|TRBV9
TGTGCCAGCAGCGCCTCACATCCCGGGACTCCTAATTCACCCCTCCACTTT
CASSASHPGTPNSPLHF
>once|TRBJ2-5|.|TRBV7-9
TGTGCCAGCAGCTTAGGGCAAGAGACCCAGTACTTC
CASSLGQETQYF
>.|TRBJ1-5|.|TRBV27
TGTGCCAGCAGCCTGCAGGGAGGACAGCCCCAGCATTTT
CASSLQGGQPQHF
>.|TRBJ2-1|.|TRBV4-1
TGCGCCAGCAGCCAAGTCCTGGCGGGACCTACCTGGAATGAGCAGTTCTTC
CASSQVLAGPTWNEQFF
>.|TRBJ2-3|.|TRBV7-9
TGTGCCAGCAGTTCCGGGACGGCGGATACGCAGTATTTT
CASSSGTADTQYF
>.|TRBJ2-7|TRBD2|TRBV7-9
TGTGCCAGCAGACTAGCGGGGGGCTACGAGCAGTACTTC
CASRLAGGYEQYF
>.|TRBJ1-2|.|TRBV27
TGTGCCAGCAGTTTGGGCCGGGACCCTAACTATGGCTACACCTTC
CASSLGRDPNYGYTF
>.|TRBJ2-5|.|TRBV6-5
TGTGCCAGCGTCGGGTTTGCAGAGACCCAGTACTTC
CASVGFAETQYF
>.|TRBJ1-6|TRBD1|TRBV18
TGTGCCAGCTCACCACTTAGACAGGGTTTTAATTCACCCCTCCACTTT
CASSPLRQGFNSPLHF
>.|TRBJ1-1|.|TRBV7-8
TGTGCCAGCAGCTTAGGACAGGCACAGAACACTGAAGCTTTCTTT
CASSLGQAQNTEAFF
>.|TRBJ1-1|.|TRBV29-1
TGCAGCGTGGGTTTAGTCGTGGTCGGTACTGAAGCTTTCTTT
CSVGLVVVGTEAFF
>.|TRBJ2-7|.|TRBV27
TGTGCCAGCAGATTTCGACGAGATTCCTATGAGCAGTACTTC
CASRFRRDSYEQYF
>once|TRBJ2-5|TRBD2|TRBV11-3
TGTGCCAGCAGCTTAGGAGGACTAGAGGCGTCTCCGTACTTC
CASSLGGLEASPYF
>.|TRBJ2-2|.|TRBV7-8
TGTGCCAGCAGTCCGGCCAGGGCGGTGGGGAACACCGGGGAGCTGTTTTTT
CASSPARAVGNTGELFF
>.|TRBJ2-5|.|TRBV27
TGTGCCAGCAGTTCCCCAGAACGCCAAGAGACCCAGTACTTC
CASSSPERQETQYF
>.|TRBJ1-1|.|TRBV7-9
TGTGCCAGCAGCTTAACTGCGATGAACACTGAAGCTTTCTTT
CASSLTAMNTEAFF
>.|TRBJ1-1|.|TRBV6-1
TGTGCCAGCAGTGAAGCTACGACGAACACTGAAGCTTTCTTT
CASSEATTNTEAFF
>.|TRBJ1-5|.|TRBV4-1
TGCGCCAGCAGCGAGCTTACAGGGAGTTATCAGCCCCAGCATTTT
CASSELTGSYQPQHF
>.|TRBJ1-6|.|TRBV28
TGTGCCAGCAGTACCGACGGAGGTAATTCACCCCTCCACTTT
CASSTDGGNSPLHF
>few|TRBJ1-4|.|TRBV19
TGTGCCAGTAGTATAAAGTCTTGGGAGGGAAAACTGTTTTTT
CASSIKSWEGKLFF
>.|TRBJ2-7|.|TRBV7-8
TGTGCCAGCAGCCGAGGTGGGACCAGGTCCTACGAGCAGTACTTC
CASSRGGTRSYEQYF
>.|TRBJ2-5|.|TRBV11-3
TGTGCCAGCAGCTTATCACCTAAAGAGACCCAGTACTTC
CASSLSPKETQYF
>few|TRBJ1-4|TRBD1|TRBV5-1
TGCGCCAGCAGCCGAGACAGGGGGCCGCCAAATGAAAAACTGTTTTTT
CASSRDRGPPNEKLFF
>.|TRBJ2-3|.|TRBV29-1
TGCAGCGGGGGGGCTAGCGGAGTCACAGATACGCAGTATTTT
CSGGASGVTDTQYF
>.|TRBJ2-3|.|TRBV23-1
TGCGCCAGCAGTCCTCGGTTGGGGACCGCCCGATCTAGCACAGATACGCAGTATTTT
CASSPRLGTARSSTDTQYF
>.|TRBJ2-7|TRBD2|TRBV11-3
TGTGCCAGCAGCTTAGCTAGCGGGAGCCCCGAGCAGTACTTC
CASSLASGSPEQYF
>once|TRBJ2-3|TRBD1|TRBV7-2
TGTGCCAGCAGCTTTGGTCCTCCGGGACAGGGTCAAGATACGCAGTATTTT
CASSFGPPGQGQDTQYF
>.|TRBJ1-5|.|TRBV2
TGTGCCAGCAGTGACACCCTCTCTCAGCCCCAGCATTTT
CASSDTLSQPQHF
>.|TRBJ2-2|TRBD1|TRBV7-3
TGTGCCAGCAGCTTCCGGGACAGGGGGCTGGTCACCGGGGAGCTGTTTTTT
CASSFRDRGLVTGELFF
>.|TRBJ1-5|.|TRBV19
TGTGCCAGTAGTATAGTAGGCTCGGGGAGTCAGCCCCAGCATTTT
CASSIVGSGSQPQHF
>.|TRBJ1-1|.|TRBV7-2
TGTGCCAGCAGTCGGGACTACCAAGCAACAGCTTTCTTT
CASSRDYQATAFF
>.|TRBJ1-4|.|TRBV9
TGTGCCAGCAGTTCCGGGACGGGGGAATATGAAAAACTGTTTTTT
CASSSGTGEYEKLFF
>few|TRBJ1-2|TRBD1|TRBV10-3
TGTGCCATCACCCGGGACAGGGAATCTGGCTACACCTTC
CAITRDRESGYTF
>once|TRBJ1-2|.|TRBV9
TGTGCCAGCAGCGTGGGGGGGCTGGTCGATGGCTACACCTTC
CASSVGGLVDGYTF
>.|TRBJ2-3|.|TRBV7-2
TGTGCCAGCAGACCCCTCCCCAACACAGATACGCAGTATTTT
CASRPLPNTDTQYF
>few|TRBJ2-1|.|TRBV12-5
TGTGCTAGTGGTTCCATTGGGAATGAGCAGTTCTTC
CASGSIGNEQFF
>.|TRBJ2-1|.|TRBV6-1
TGTGCCAGCAGTGGCAGTGGGATCTACAATGAGCAGTTCTTC
CASSGSGIYNEQFF
>.|TRBJ1-5|TRBD1|TRBV6-6
TGTGCCAGCAGCTCTAGGACAGGGGGCAATCAGCCCCAGCATTTT
CASSSRTGGNQPQHF
>.|TRBJ2-3|TRBD1|TRBV5-4
TGTGCCAGCAGCCTAGGACAGGGTGGCACAGATACGCAGTATTTT
CASSLGQGGTDTQYF
>.|TRBJ1-2|.|TRBV5-1
TGCGCCAGCAGCTTAACGTCGGGACACAACTATGGCTACACCTTC
CASSLTSGHNYGYTF
>.|TRBJ2-2|.|TRBV11-2
TGTGCCAGCAGCATAAATGGGGCCGGGACCGGGGAGCTGTTTTTT
CASSINGAGTGELFF
>.|TRBJ2-1|TRBD2|TRBV12-5
TGTGCTAGTGGTTCTGATTTAGCGGGTATCCACAATGAGCAGTTCTTC
CASGSDLAGIHNEQFF
>.|TRBJ2-7|.|TRBV4-2
TGTGCCAGCAGCCAAGTAGTAGGGGCAGGGTGGTCAACCACCTACGAGCAGTACTTC
CASSQVVGAGWSTTYEQYF
>.|TRBJ2-3|TRBD2|TRBV2
TGTGCCAGCAGAGGGGGACTAGTGAGCACAGATACGCAGTATTTT
CASRGGLVSTDTQYF
>.|TRBJ2-5|TRBD1|TRBV30
TGTGCCTGGAGTCGGACAGGGTTACGGGAGACCCAGTACTTC
CAWSRTGLRETQYF
>once|TRBJ1-6|.|TRBV7-9
TGTGCCAGCACCAAGGGTGGGCCCCTCCACTTT
CASTKGGPLHF
>.|TRBJ2-1|TRBD1|TRBV7-2
TGTGCCAGCAGCCGGACAGGGGGCGCGGGATATGAGCAGTTCTTC
CASSRTGGAGYEQFF
>few|TRBJ2-3|TRBD2|TRBV6-4
TGTGCCAGCAGTGACTCTAGCGGGGGGGCAGATACGCAGTATTTT
CASSDSSGGADTQYF
>.|TRBJ2-1|TRBD1|TRBV7-9
TGTGCCAGCAGCTTTTTGGGACAGACGAACAATGAGCAGTTCTTC
CASSFLGQTNNEQFF